This T cell receptor beta chain was profiled in a study of response to subunit inactivated influenza vaccine. This clonotype was seen more than once but under ten times. Antigen: not known. TCRdb fed the RT-PCR reads into MiXCR, producing one record per CDR3 protein. Here the sample spans 600,000 to 700,000 distinct CDR3 sequences, 14% being singletons. Losses at the gene ends were 5 bases for V and 6 bases for J; bases not matched to a gene: 15. This CDR3 spans 17 amino acids. The germline CDR1 and CDR2 sequences are SEHNR and FQNEAQ (reference sequence). Study-level points and caveats: Authors suggested that a seasonal influenza vaccination recruits few new T cells each time.

This clonotype originated in a man aged 50-59 years who received an inactivated influenza vaccine. The starting material was PBMCs from blood, obtained less than 15 days before vaccination. The chain has TRBV7-9 and TRBJ2-3, with TRBD1 identical over 9 bases. CDR3 coding DNA: TGTGCCAGCAGCGCCCGGTTGGGACAGGGTATAGGGGATACGCAGTATTTT. Translated: CASSARLGQGIGDTQYF.